The next 31 T cell receptor beta chains were all read from a single sample in a study of T-cell memory formation after mild COVID-19. A single record per CDR3 protein comes from TCRdb applying MiXCR to the 5' RACE reads. Of fewer than 700,000 distinct CDR3 sequences detected, about 20% appear once; the ten largest clones hold roughly 8.1%. Sequencing was done on a sample of PBMCs or a T cell subset sorted from them (not recorded which). The receptors were sampled from an adult woman who had mild COVID-19 (a few samples of this study predate the infection). Cell type and time point are not known.

The chain is built from TRBV2 and TRBJ2-1, with no clear D. The CDR3 consists of 13 residues. The germline gives CDR1 SNHLY, CDR2 FYNNEI. Trimming left V 6 bases short and J 2 bases short, with 8 bases between. The CDR3 is CASRSKAYNEQFF. The CDR3 DNA reads as TGTGCCAGCAGGTCAAAGGCCTACAATGAGCAGTTCTTC.

This clonotype was recorded a few times. The CDR3 here is CASTRQGARGYTF. The CDR3 DNA is TGTGCCAGCACCCGGCAGGGGGCTCGTGGCTACACCTTC. The genes are TRBV3-1 and TRBJ1-2, with TRBD1 matching over 8 bases. CDR1 is LGHDT, CDR2 YNNKEL, per germline (reference sequence). The CDR3 length is 13 residues. The V segment lost 7 bases and the J segment 7 bases; nucleotides outside the gene matches: 8.

The chain has TRBV24-1 and TRBJ1-5; 8 bases are a match to TRBD1. The CDR3 is 14 residues long. V shed 2 bases, J shed 6 bases, and the junction held 2 bases outside the gene matches. Looked up from germline, CDR1 is KGHDR and CDR2 is SFDVKD. In nucleotides, the CDR3 is TGTGCCACCAGTGATTCAGGGGGCCCTCAGCCCCAGCATTTT. The encoded protein is CATSDSGGPQPQHF.

The chain has TRBV24-1 and TRBJ2-1; TRBD2 aligns across 11 bases. The germline V gene has CDR1 KGHDR and CDR2 SFDVKD. V lost 4 bases and J lost 6; bases outside the gene matches: 7. The CDR3 runs to 16 residues. The CDR3 loop reads CATSDTGLAESNEQFF. The CDR3 nucleotides read TGTGCCACCAGTGACACGGGACTAGCGGAGAGCAATGAGCAGTTCTTC.

J is TRBJ2-3 and V is TRBV7-2; 14 bases match TRBD2. Germline V CDR1 and CDR2: SGHTA, FQGNSA. The CDR3 contains 19 residues. V lost 2 bases to trimming and J lost 1 base; unmatched junction nucleotides: 8. DNA for the CDR3: TGTGCCAGCAGCTTAACCGCTGGGACTAGCGGGAGAGGCACAGATACGCAGTATTTT. Its protein product is CASSLTAGTSGRGTDTQYF.

This clonotype turned up a few times. The CDR3 spells CASSYSNTGRGIYEQYF. DNA for the CDR3: TGTGCCAGCAGTTACTCGAATACGGGCAGGGGGATCTACGAGCAGTACTTC. The rearrangement joins TRBV6-5 to TRBJ2-7, with 7 bases fitting TRBD1. The CDR3 covers 17 residues. CDR1 is MNHEY, CDR2 SVGAGI, per germline. J gave up 3 bases and V 0 bases, and 11 bases lay outside the gene matches.

The rearrangement joins TRBV4-2 to TRBJ2-6; D may be TRBD1 or TRBD2 (7 bases each). The CDR3 is made up of 17 amino acids. CDR1 is LGHNA and CDR2 is YNFKEQ in the germline V gene. V lost 4 bases and J 1 base, leaving 14 bases between the germline ends. The CDR3 here is CASSRNRGGSGANVLTF. In DNA, the CDR3 is TGTGCCAGCAGCCGTAACAGGGGAGGGTCTGGGGCCAACGTCCTGACTTTC.

This clonotype showed up just a few times. V usage is TRBV7-9 and J usage is TRBJ2-3; no clear D. The CDR3 contains 15 residues. Germline CDR1 SEHNR, CDR2 FQNEAQ (reference sequence). V lost 5 bases, J lost 0 bases, and 12 bases lay in between. The CDR3 DNA follows: TGTGCCAGCAGCCCCGGTCACCAGAGCACAGATACGCAGTATTTT. Its translation is CASSPGHQSTDTQYF.

The rearrangement uses TRBV4-1 and TRBJ2-7; the D gene is possibly TRBD2 (6 bases). From germline, CDR1 is MGHRA and CDR2 YSYEKL. The CDR3 spans 15 residues. V lost 1 base, J lost 3 bases, and 13 bases lay in between. In DNA form, the CDR3 reads TGCGCCAGCAGCCAAGGGGAGGTCCACTTCTACGAGCAGTACTTC. This codes for CASSQGEVHFYEQYF.

The chain couples TRBV6-6 to TRBJ2-3; TRBD2 aligns across 8 bases. In germline, CDR1 is MNHNY, CDR2 SVGAGI (reference sequence). V lost 2 bases, J lost 2 bases, and 3 bases stayed unmatched. This CDR3 region has 15 residues. CDR3 loop: CASSYSGGYTDTQYF. The CDR3, as DNA: TGTGCCAGCAGTTACAGCGGGGGTTACACAGATACGCAGTATTTT.

The V and J genes are TRBV5-6 and TRBJ2-2, with a tentative D call TRBD2 (6 bases). Looked up from germline, CDR1 is SGHDT and CDR2 is YYEEEE. The CDR3 totals 14 residues. V lost 3 bases and J 3 bases, leaving 9 bases between the germline ends. For the CDR3, the DNA is TGTGCCAGCAGCTCCGGGGAGGACACCGGGGAGCTGTTTTTT. It yields the protein CASSSGEDTGELFF.

V gene TRBV5-1 combines with J gene TRBJ2-3, with D perhaps assigned TRBD1 or TRBD2 (5 bases each). CDR3 length: 16 amino acids. The germline V gene has CDR1 SGHRS and CDR2 YFSETQ. Deletions cut 0 bases from V and 1 base from J, with 12 bases between. CDR3 loop: CASSLVGEGGTDTQYF. Here the CDR3 DNA reads TGCGCCAGCAGCTTGGTCGGGGAAGGGGGCACAGATACGCAGTATTTT. The whole variable domain, filled in from reference TRBV5-1 and TRBJ2-3, reads KAGVTQTPRYLIKTRGQQVTLSCSPISGHRSVSWYQQTPGQGLQFLFEYFSETQRNKGNFPGRFSGRQFSNSRSEMNVSTLELGDSALYLCASSLVGEGGTDTQYFGPGTRLTVL.

This clonotype turned up a few times. The chain has TRBV6-2 or TRBV6-3 and TRBJ2-5, with D hard to call. CDR3 length: 12 amino acids. The germline gives CDR1 MNHEY, CDR2 SVGEGT. V was trimmed by 6 bases and J by 1 base, leaving 6 bases between them. CDR3 sequence (DNA): TGTGCCAGCAGCGCATTCCAAGAGACCCAGTACTTC. Translating it yields CASSAFQETQYF.

Only a few counts were recorded for this clonotype. The chain has TRBV12-3 or TRBV12-4 and TRBJ2-2; tentatively, D is TRBD2 (5 bases). With 3 bases removed from V and 13 bases from J, the gap between germline ends came to 15 bases. This CDR3 contains 13 residues. In DNA form, the CDR3 reads TGTGCCAGCAGTTTGCCGGGATTCCGTGGGCTGTTTTTT. Translation gives CASSLPGFRGLFF.

This sequence joins TRBV3-1 and TRBJ2-7; perhaps TRBD2 as D (5 bases). V shed 4 bases and J shed 2 bases, with 15 bases lying between them. Per germline, CDR1 LGHDT and CDR2 YNNKEL (reference sequence). The CDR3 sequence is 15 residues long. In DNA form, the CDR3 reads TGTGCCAGCAGCCCACGGAGCGGTAAGGCCTACGAGCAGTACTTC. Translated: CASSPRSGKAYEQYF.

The table lists this clonotype with a few counts. The chain links TRBV5-4 to TRBJ2-3; TRBD2 is a possible D gene (5 bases). V lost 0 bases and J 1 base, leaving 15 bases between the germline ends. Germline V gene lookup returns CDR1 SGHNT and CDR2 YYREEE (reference sequence). CDR3 size: 17 residues. CDR3 region: CASSLGFTTAGTDTQYF. The CDR3 nucleotides are TGTGCCAGCAGCTTGGGGTTCACCACAGCGGGCACAGATACGCAGTATTTT.

Only a few counts were recorded for this clonotype. The chain carries TRBV7-8 and TRBJ2-3, with 14 bases fitting TRBD2. Trimming cost V 5 bases and J 1 base; bases outside gene matches: 5. This CDR3 is 17 amino acids long. Germline assignment: CDR1 SGHVS and CDR2 FQNEAQ. The CDR3 DNA sequence: TGTGCCAGCAGCAGGGGACTAGCGGGAGTACGCACAGATACGCAGTATTTT. As protein: CASSRGLAGVRTDTQYF.

The chain uses TRBV9 and TRBJ2-3; 12 bases align to TRBD2. This CDR3 comprises 19 residues. CDR1 and CDR2 (germline): SGDLS, YYNGEE. V lost 0 bases, J lost 2 bases, and 10 bases stayed unmatched. CDR3: CASSVEVTSGRTTTDTQYF. Here the CDR3 DNA reads TGTGCCAGCAGCGTAGAGGTGACTAGCGGGAGAACGACCACAGATACGCAGTATTTT.

This clonotype was seen a few times. The V and J genes are TRBV24-1 and TRBJ1-2, with D hard to call. Per germline, CDR1 KGHDR and CDR2 SFDVKD. The ends were cut back, 5 bases at V and 2 bases at J, with 8 bases in the middle. CDR3 length equals 13 residues. Written as DNA, the CDR3 is TGTGCCACCAGTGTAAGGACGAACTATGGCTACACCTTC. As protein: CATSVRTNYGYTF.

This clonotype was seen many times. One end of the junction varies from germline; a read error may be responsible. In DNA form, the CDR3 reads TGTGCCAGCAGCTTAGTGCAGGGCACCTACGAGCAGTACTTC. Protein: CASSLVQGTYEQYF. The V and J genes are TRBV5-1 and TRBJ2-7; maybe TRBD1 (5 bases). The CDR3 spans 14 residues. Per germline, CDR1 SGHRS and CDR2 YFSETQ.

The CDR3 loop is CSVDTSDEQYF. The CDR3 DNA is TGCAGCGTTGACACTAGCGACGAGCAGTACTTC. The genes are TRBV29-1 and TRBJ2-7; 7 bases are a match to TRBD2. The CDR3 has 11 amino acids. Germline V gene lookup returns CDR1 SQVTM and CDR2 ANQGSEA. V lost 3 bases, J lost 5 bases, and 1 base stayed unmatched.

The chain joins TRBV2 to TRBJ2-7, with D possibly matching TRBD2 (5 bases). CDR1 is SNHLY and CDR2 is FYNNEI in the germline V gene. The CDR3 consists of 14 residues. The germline V and J ends were trimmed by 8 bases and 0 bases, with 14 bases remaining between them. The CDR3 sequence: CASFRGSPSYEQYF. The CDR3 DNA reads as TGTGCCAGCTTTCGGGGTTCCCCCTCCTACGAGCAGTACTTC.

This clonotype came up a few times. The gene calls are TRBV5-1 and TRBJ1-2; TRBD1 might be the D (5 bases). Germline V gene sequence: CDR1 SGHRS, CDR2 YFSETQ. The CDR3 spans 17 residues. With 5 bases removed from V and 2 bases from J, the gap between germline ends came to 22 bases. The DNA for the CDR3 is TGCGCCAGCAGGTTCACTTCTATCCGGGACTCCAACTATGGCTACACCTTC. It encodes CASRFTSIRDSNYGYTF.

V and J are TRBV5-1 and TRBJ2-3, with 8 nucleotides matching TRBD2. After removal of 4 bases from V and 2 bases from J, the junction contained 3 bases not matched to a gene. The CDR3 consists of 14 residues. Germline loops: CDR1 SGHRS, CDR2 YFSETQ. The CDR3, as DNA: TGCGCCAGCAGCCGTAGCGGGGCCACAGATACGCAGTATTTT. It specifies CASSRSGATDTQYF.

This clonotype was detected a few times. V and J are TRBV7-8 and TRBJ2-1; no firm D call. V lost 3 bases, J lost 2 bases, and 14 bases lay in between. CDR3 length: 16 amino acids. Germline-derived CDR1 and CDR2 are SGHVS and FQNEAQ. CDR3 residues: CASSFRELRAYNEQFF. The DNA of the CDR3 is TGTGCCAGCAGCTTCCGCGAATTAAGGGCCTACAATGAGCAGTTCTTC.

The chain carries TRBV5-6 and TRBJ1-2, with 7 bases identical to TRBD1. This CDR3 has 14 amino acids. V was pared by 4 bases and J by 1 base, with 4 bases of the junction left unmatched. Germline V CDR1 and CDR2: SGHDT, YYEEEE. In DNA, the CDR3 is TGTGCCAGCAGCCCGACAGGGATTAACTATGGCTACACCTTC. It is translated as CASSPTGINYGYTF.

The chain joins TRBV3-1 to TRBJ2-3, with TRBD1 matching 9 bases. The CDR3 sequence is 14 residues long. Per the germline V gene, CDR1 is LGHDT and CDR2 is YNNKEL (reference sequence). The V gene end was trimmed by 6 bases and the J gene end by 5 bases; junction bases not matched to a gene: 6. CDR3 in amino acids: CASRQGAGGDTQYF. For the CDR3, the DNA is TGTGCCAGCAGACAGGGGGCAGGTGGAGATACGCAGTATTTT.

This rearrangement joins TRBV2 to TRBJ2-3, with D possibly TRBD2 on 5 matching bases. Per germline, CDR1 SNHLY and CDR2 FYNNEI. The CDR3 totals 13 residues. V lost 7 bases and J 2 bases, leaving 10 bases between the germline ends. CDR3 DNA: TGTGCCAGCATCGGGGAGATCACAGATACGCAGTATTTT. Protein sequence: CASIGEITDTQYF.

The chain uses TRBV7-2 and TRBJ2-1; possibly TRBD2 for D (5 bases). CDR1 is SGHTA, CDR2 FQGNSA, per germline. The CDR3 spans 14 residues. V shed 8 bases and J shed 3 bases, with 14 bases lying between them. The CDR3, as DNA: TGTGCCAGCGAGGCCAGCGGCTTCTACAATGAGCAGTTCTTC. Translated, it gives CASEASGFYNEQFF. Full variable domain (outside the CDR3, taken from reference TRBV7-2 and TRBJ2-1): GAGVSQSPSNKVTEKGKDVELRCDPISGHTALYWYRQSLGQGLEFLIYFQGNSAPDKSGLPSDRFSAERTGGSVSTLTIQRTQQEDSAVYLCASEASGFYNEQFFGPGTRLTVL.

CDR3 in amino acids: CASKNRALSYNSPLHF. The CDR3 region has the DNA TGTGCCAGTAAAAACAGGGCATTATCCTATAATTCACCCCTCCACTTT. The genes are TRBV19 and TRBJ1-6, with a tentative D call TRBD1 (6 bases). The CDR3 is 16 residues long. Germline loops: CDR1 LNHDA, CDR2 SQIVND (reference sequence). V was pared by 7 bases and J by 1 base, with 14 bases between.

This clonotype was counted between two and nine times. The V gene is TRBV7-9, the J gene TRBJ2-1, with 13 bases identical to TRBD2. CDR1 and CDR2 (germline): SEHNR, FQNEAQ (reference sequence). This CDR3 comprises 17 residues. J was trimmed by 7 bases and V by 5 bases; bases with no gene match: 11. The CDR3 bases are TGTGCCAGCAGCGCCGGACTAGCGGGAGAGTGGGCGAATGAGCAGTTCTTC. Residues: CASSAGLAGEWANEQFF.